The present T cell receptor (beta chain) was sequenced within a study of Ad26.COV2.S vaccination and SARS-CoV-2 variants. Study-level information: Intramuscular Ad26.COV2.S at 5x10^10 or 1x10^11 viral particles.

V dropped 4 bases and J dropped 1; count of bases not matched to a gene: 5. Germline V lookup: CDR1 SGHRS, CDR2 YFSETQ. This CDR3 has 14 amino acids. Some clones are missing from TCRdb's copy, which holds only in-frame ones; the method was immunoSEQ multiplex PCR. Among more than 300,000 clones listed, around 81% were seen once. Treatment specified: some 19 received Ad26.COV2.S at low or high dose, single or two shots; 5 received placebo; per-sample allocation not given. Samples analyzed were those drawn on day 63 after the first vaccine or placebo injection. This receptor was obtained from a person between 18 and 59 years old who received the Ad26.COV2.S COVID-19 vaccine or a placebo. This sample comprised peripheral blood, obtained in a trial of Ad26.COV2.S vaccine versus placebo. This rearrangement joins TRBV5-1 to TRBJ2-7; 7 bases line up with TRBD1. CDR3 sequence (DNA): TGCGCCAGCAGCCCGAAGGGACAGTCCTACGAGCAGTACTTC. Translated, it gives CASSPKGQSYEQYF.